The next 22 T cell receptor beta chains were all read from a single sample in a study of cytomegalovirus exposure and HLA in healthy donors. PCR primers comprised 60 Vbeta and 13 Jbeta primers. Assay: immunoSEQ multiplex PCR; the TCRdb copy retains only in-frame clones and omits some. This repertoire shows roughly 200,000 clones, approximately 80% found once; its top ten account for 0.5% to 0.8%. Sequencing input: PBMCs. These receptors all come from a boy aged 5-17 years in good health and CMV-seronegative.

V and J are TRBV9 and TRBJ2-7; 7 bases align to TRBD1. Germline CDR1 reads SGDLS; CDR2 reads YYNGEE. The CDR3 consists of 14 residues. With 4 bases clipped from V and 2 bases from J, the junction kept 6 bases outside the gene matches. CDR3 nucleotide sequence: TGTGCCAGCAGCCGTAGGGGGCAGGCCTACGAGCAGTACTTC. Protein: CASSRRGQAYEQYF.

J is TRBJ1-1 and V is TRBV30; 8 nucleotides line up with TRBD1. Germline CDR1 GTSNPN, CDR2 SVGIG (reference sequence). V lost 7 bases and J lost 1; bases outside the gene matches: 5. There are 13 residues in the CDR3. Here the CDR3 DNA reads TGTGCCTATACAGACAGGGGGAACACTGAAGCTTTCTTT. As protein: CAYTDRGNTEAFF. Supplemented by reference TRBV30 and TRBJ1-1, the full variable domain reads SQTIHQWPATLVQPVGSPLSLECTVEGTSNPNLYWYRQAAGRGLQLLFYSVGIGQISSEVPQNLSASRPQDRQFILSSKKLLLSDSGFYLCAYTDRGNTEAFFGQGTRLTVV.

This clone has a handful of counts. The chain links TRBV6-1 to TRBJ2-6; D remains unclear. From germline, CDR1 is MNHNS and CDR2 SASEGT. V lost 2 bases and J 0 bases, leaving 2 bases between the germline ends. There are 14 residues in the CDR3. The CDR3 loop is CASSELSGANVLTF. The DNA for the CDR3 is TGTGCCAGCAGTGAACTCTCTGGGGCCAACGTCCTGACTTTC.

A single count supports this clone. The rearrangement joins TRBV29-1 to TRBJ2-1; 11 positions agree with TRBD1. The germline CDR1 and CDR2 sequences are SQVTM and ANQGSEA. The trim removed 4 bases at V and 9 bases at J, leaving 14 bases unmatched. This CDR3 is 16 amino acids long. The CDR3 protein is CSVVGERTGGFSEQFF. In DNA, the CDR3 is TGCAGCGTTGTCGGGGAGCGGACAGGGGGCTTCAGTGAGCAGTTCTTC.

The V call is TRBV6-5, the J call TRBJ1-6; no clear D gene. Germline lookup yields CDR1 MNHEY and CDR2 SVGAGI. The CDR3 is 15 residues long. Trimming left V 2 bases short and J 5 bases short, with 10 bases between. CDR3 nucleotide sequence: TGTGCCAGCAGTTACAACACAGTGGATAATTCACCCCTCCACTTT. Translation gives CASSYNTVDNSPLHF.

The chain uses TRBV5-1 and TRBJ2-3, with 12 positions matching TRBD2. Looked up from germline, CDR1 is SGHRS and CDR2 is YFSETQ. V shed 3 bases and J 2 bases; nucleotides not matched to a gene: 10. This CDR3 has 18 residues. This CDR3 is CASSYWSSGRVNTDTQYF. CDR3 bases: TGCGCCAGCAGCTACTGGTCTAGCGGGAGGGTCAACACAGATACGCAGTATTTT. Together with reference TRBV5-1 and TRBJ2-3, the CDR3 gives the full variable domain: KAGVTQTPRYLIKTRGQQVTLSCSPISGHRSVSWYQQTPGQGLQFLFEYFSETQRNKGNFPGRFSGRQFSNSRSEMNVSTLELGDSALYLCASSYWSSGRVNTDTQYFGPGTRLTVL.

The chain is built from TRBV19 and TRBJ2-7; no firm D call. The CDR3 loop spans 14 amino acids. V was pared by 7 bases and J by 0 bases, with 13 bases between. Germline V CDR1 and CDR2: LNHDA, SQIVND (reference sequence). In DNA form, the CDR3 reads TGTGCCAGTAATCCTAGTAGGAGCTCCTACGAGCAGTACTTC. It translates to CASNPSRSSYEQYF.

The chain couples TRBV5-5 to TRBJ1-2; D remains ambiguous. Germline V gene lookup returns CDR1 SGHKS and CDR2 YYEKEE (reference sequence). The CDR3 sequence is 13 residues long. V shed 1 base and J shed 3 bases, with 7 bases lying between them. The DNA of the CDR3 is TGTGCCAGCAGCTTGTTTTCGGACTATGGCTACACCTTC. It is translated as CASSLFSDYGYTF.

In this sample, this clone turned up once. This chain links TRBV19 with TRBJ1-2; 8 bases match TRBD1. Germline values: CDR1 LNHDA, CDR2 SQIVND (reference sequence). V trimming: 4 bases; J trimming: 6 bases; junction bases outside the gene matches: 4. The CDR3 has 13 residues. DNA of the CDR3: TGTGCCAGTAGTACAGGGGGCGCGGATGGCTACACCTTC. Encoded protein: CASSTGGADGYTF.

The chain is built from TRBV9 and TRBJ1-1; 8 bases are a match to TRBD1. After removal of 4 bases from V and 4 bases from J, the junction contained 3 bases not matched to a gene. The CDR3 has 13 amino acids. Germline loops: CDR1 SGDLS, CDR2 YYNGEE. The CDR3 is CASSWTGSTEAFF. For the CDR3, the DNA is TGTGCCAGCAGCTGGACAGGGTCCACTGAAGCTTTCTTT.

The genes are TRBV5-8 and TRBJ1-6; D is perhaps TRBD1 (6 bases). This CDR3 has 15 residues. The germline V and J ends were trimmed by 0 bases and 7 bases, with 11 bases remaining between them. Per germline, CDR1 SGHTS and CDR2 YDEGEE. The CDR3 protein is CASSLEGGRNSPLHF. The CDR3 bases are TGTGCCAGCAGCTTGGAGGGGGGGCGAAATTCACCCCTCCACTTT.

This clone occurred once. This sequence joins TRBV2 and TRBJ2-3; D may be TRBD1 (6 bases). In germline, CDR1 is SNHLY, CDR2 FYNNEI. The CDR3 is made up of 14 amino acids. The V gene lost 4 bases and the J gene lost 3 bases, with 11 bases spanning the gap. In nucleotides, the CDR3 is TGTGCCAGCAGTGTGAGAGGGGGAACAGATACGCAGTATTTT. Its translation is CASSVRGGTDTQYF. Drawing the rest from reference TRBV2 and TRBJ2-3, the complete variable domain is EPEVTQTPSHQVTQMGQEVILRCVPISNHLYFYWYRQILGQKVEFLVSFYNNEISEKSEIFDDQFSVERPDGSNFTLKIRSTKLEDSAMYFCASSVRGGTDTQYFGPGTRLTVL.

The gene calls are TRBV30 and TRBJ2-3, with 8 bases identical to TRBD2. Germline CDR1 GTSNPN, CDR2 SVGIG (reference sequence). This CDR3 comprises 14 residues. J lost 4 bases, V lost 6 bases, and 9 bases had no gene match. CDR3 sequence (DNA): TGTGCCTGCCCCCCGGCTAGCGGGTCAGATACGCAGTATTTT. Translating gives CACPPASGSDTQYF.

The J gene is TRBJ1-4, the V gene TRBV6-5, with D unresolved. V shed 4 bases and J shed 7 bases, with 13 bases lying between them. The CDR3 extends over 14 amino acids. CDR1 and CDR2 from the germline V gene are MNHEY and SVGAGI. CDR3 coding DNA: TGTGCCAGCAGTTCCCGGGTCCTCGGTGAAAAACTGTTTTTT. Amino acids: CASSSRVLGEKLFF.

The V call is TRBV9, the J call TRBJ2-1; 11 nucleotides agree with TRBD2. The CDR3 length is 17 residues. Trimming removed 3 bases from V and 6 bases from J; junction bases left unmatched: 11. CDR1 and CDR2 (germline): SGDLS, YYNGEE. The CDR3 DNA reads TGTGCCAGCAGCGCAGCTCTGACTAGCGGGATTGTCAATGAGCAGTTCTTC. It encodes CASSAALTSGIVNEQFF.

This clone was seen a single time. The rearrangement uses TRBV15 and TRBJ1-1; no firm D call. This CDR3 has 13 amino acids. V was pared by 5 bases and J by 3 bases, with 10 bases between. Germline V gene sequence: CDR1 LNHNV, CDR2 YYDKDF (reference sequence). The CDR3 reads CATSSRRYTEAFF. CDR3 DNA sequence: TGTGCCACCAGCTCCCGTAGATACACTGAAGCTTTCTTT.

This chain uses TRBV5-4 with TRBJ2-7; 9 bases map to TRBD1. The V gene's germline CDR1 is SGHNT and CDR2 YYREEE (reference sequence). This CDR3 is built from 15 residues. V trimming: 3 bases; J trimming: 2 bases; junction bases outside the gene matches: 6. This CDR3 is CASSSPGQGTYEQYF. CDR3 sequence (DNA): TGTGCCAGCAGCTCACCGGGACAGGGTACCTACGAGCAGTACTTC.

This clone was seen only a few times. This rearrangement joins TRBV5-6 to TRBJ2-5, with 7 positions matching TRBD1. Losses at the gene ends were 2 bases for V and 2 bases for J; bases not matched to a gene: 6. Per germline, CDR1 SGHDT and CDR2 YYEEEE. The CDR3 spans 15 residues. CDR3: CASSFPRTGQETQYF. The CDR3 DNA follows: TGTGCCAGCAGCTTCCCCCGGACAGGTCAAGAGACCCAGTACTTC.

The CDR3 coding sequence is TGTGCCAGCAGTTTAAGCTCGCTGGCAGGCCCTTACGAGCAGTACTTC. Amino acid sequence: CASSLSSLAGPYEQYF. This chain joins TRBV27 and TRBJ2-7; no definite D call. The CDR3 is made up of 16 amino acids. V was trimmed by 2 bases and J by 4 bases, leaving 18 bases between them. The germline gives CDR1 MNHEY, CDR2 SMNVEV (reference sequence).

CDR3 residues: CASSIMKRRGSNQPQHF. In nucleotides, the CDR3 is TGTGCCAGTAGTATTATGAAGAGAAGGGGAAGCAATCAGCCCCAGCATTTT. The chain has TRBV19 and TRBJ1-5, with D perhaps TRBD1 (5 bases). Germline V lookup: CDR1 LNHDA, CDR2 SQIVND (reference sequence). V was trimmed by 3 bases and J by 1 base, leaving 16 bases between them. The CDR3 consists of 17 residues.

The chain joins TRBV7-9 to TRBJ1-2; 10 bases match TRBD1. The V segment lost 4 bases and the J segment 2 bases; nucleotides outside the gene matches: 10. The CDR3 is 17 amino acids. Looked up from germline, CDR1 is SEHNR and CDR2 is FQNEAQ (reference sequence). The CDR3 DNA reads TGTGCCAGCAGCTCCCCACATAGGACAGGGGGAAACTATGGCTACACCTTC. Translating gives CASSSPHRTGGNYGYTF.

The V and J genes are TRBV4-1 and TRBJ2-2; TRBD1 aligns across 7 bases. This CDR3 region has 15 residues. Unmatched junction bases numbered 8, after V lost 4 bases and J lost 6 bases. The germline CDR1 and CDR2 sequences are MGHRA and YSYEKL. This chain's CDR3 is CASSLRQGGAGELFF. Written as DNA, the CDR3 is TGCGCCAGCAGCCTACGACAGGGCGGCGCCGGGGAGCTGTTTTTT.